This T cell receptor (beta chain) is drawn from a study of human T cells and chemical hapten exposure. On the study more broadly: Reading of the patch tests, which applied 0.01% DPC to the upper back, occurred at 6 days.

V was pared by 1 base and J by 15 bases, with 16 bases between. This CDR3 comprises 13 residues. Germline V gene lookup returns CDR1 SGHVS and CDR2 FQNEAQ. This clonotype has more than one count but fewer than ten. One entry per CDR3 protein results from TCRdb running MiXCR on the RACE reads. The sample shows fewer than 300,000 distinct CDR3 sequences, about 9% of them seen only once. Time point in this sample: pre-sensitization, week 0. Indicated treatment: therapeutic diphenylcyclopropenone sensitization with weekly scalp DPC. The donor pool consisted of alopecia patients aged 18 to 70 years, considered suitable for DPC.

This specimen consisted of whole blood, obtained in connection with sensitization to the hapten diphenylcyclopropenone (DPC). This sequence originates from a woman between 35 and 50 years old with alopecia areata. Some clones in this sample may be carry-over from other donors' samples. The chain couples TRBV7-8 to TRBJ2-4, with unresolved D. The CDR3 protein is CASSLVGSRYRYF. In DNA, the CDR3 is TGTGCCAGCAGCTTAGTAGGCAGCCGGTATCGGTACTTC.